This T cell receptor beta chain emerged from a study of T-cell reconstitution after alpha-beta-depleted transplantation in children (dated by TCRdb to about 2016). About the investigation overall: T-cell immune reconstitution after TCRalphabeta/CD19-depleted allogeneic hematopoietic cell transplantation in children was quantitatively tracked in the study by means of TCR repertoire profiling.

The library was obtained by PCR. The instrument given in TCRdb is Illumina HiSeq 2500. To normalize quantification of the TCRbeta repertoire, the TCR libraries were built with molecular barcoding that relied on unique molecular identifiers. Clones were called with MiXCR by TCRdb after fastp trimmed the public reads at Q25, and only in-frame beta chains were retained. Each entry is one CDR3 protein sequence, shown with its most common DNA and genes. In this sample the table shows approximately 400,000 distinct CDR3 sequences, under 13% of which occur a single time. Nearly 5.5% of the sample goes to the ten largest clones. This clonotype was counted ten times or more. Its binding antigen is unknown. Per-base quality was not reported, and no clone a single base away is much larger than it. The sequences come from PBMCs from the stem cell graft donor, collected from the stem cell graft. This receptor was identified in a human donor who donated a stem cell graft to a child with acute myeloid leukemia.

The CDR3 protein: CASSFTGEGANVLTF. The bases are TGCGCCAGCAGCTTCACAGGGGAGGGGGCCAACGTCCTGACTTTC. The sequence links TRBV5-1 to TRBJ2-6, with 7 central nucleotides matching TRBD1. The CDR3 runs 15 amino acids, cysteine and phenylalanine included. The only DNA kept is the CDR3, 45 bases in frame from the first base. CDR1 and CDR2 are read off the germline V gene as SGHRS and YFSETQ. From V the trimming removes 2 bases and from J it removes 4 bases, while the gene matches leave 3 bases of the junction unaccounted for.